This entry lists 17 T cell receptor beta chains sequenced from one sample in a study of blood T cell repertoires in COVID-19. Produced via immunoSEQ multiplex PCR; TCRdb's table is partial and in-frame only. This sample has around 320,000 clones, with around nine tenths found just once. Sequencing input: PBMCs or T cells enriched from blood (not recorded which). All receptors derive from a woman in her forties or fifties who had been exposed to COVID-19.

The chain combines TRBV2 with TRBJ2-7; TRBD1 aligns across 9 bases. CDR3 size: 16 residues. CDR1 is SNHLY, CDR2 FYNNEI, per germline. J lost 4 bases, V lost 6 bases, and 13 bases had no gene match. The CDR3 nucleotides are TGTGCCAGCAGCGCCCTGACCGGGACAGGGAATTACGAGCAGTACTTC. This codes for CASSALTGTGNYEQYF.

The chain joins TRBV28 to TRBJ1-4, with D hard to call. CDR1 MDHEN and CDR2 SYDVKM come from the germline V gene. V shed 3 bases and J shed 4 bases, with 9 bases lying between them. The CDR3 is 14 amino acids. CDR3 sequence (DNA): TGTGCCAGCAGTTTCTCCTACTATAATGAAAAACTGTTTTTT. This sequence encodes CASSFSYYNEKLFF.

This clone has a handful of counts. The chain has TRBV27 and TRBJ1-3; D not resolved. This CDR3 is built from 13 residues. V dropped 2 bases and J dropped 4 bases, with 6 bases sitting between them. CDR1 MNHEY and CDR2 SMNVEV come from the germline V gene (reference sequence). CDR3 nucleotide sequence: TGTGCCAGCAGTTTAAGGGAGGGAAACACCATATATTTT. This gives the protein CASSLREGNTIYF.

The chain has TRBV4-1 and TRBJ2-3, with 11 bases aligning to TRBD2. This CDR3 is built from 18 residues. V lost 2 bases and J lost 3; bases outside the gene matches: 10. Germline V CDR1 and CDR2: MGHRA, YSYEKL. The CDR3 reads CASSQRGSGGAGTDTQYF. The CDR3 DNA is TGCGCCAGCAGCCAACGGGGTAGCGGGGGGGCCGGAACAGATACGCAGTATTTT.

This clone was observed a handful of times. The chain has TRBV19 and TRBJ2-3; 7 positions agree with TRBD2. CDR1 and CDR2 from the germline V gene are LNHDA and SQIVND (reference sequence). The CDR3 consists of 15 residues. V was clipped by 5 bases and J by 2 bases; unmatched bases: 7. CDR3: CASSPGTTHTDTQYF. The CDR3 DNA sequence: TGTGCCAGTAGTCCCGGGACTACCCACACAGATACGCAGTATTTT.

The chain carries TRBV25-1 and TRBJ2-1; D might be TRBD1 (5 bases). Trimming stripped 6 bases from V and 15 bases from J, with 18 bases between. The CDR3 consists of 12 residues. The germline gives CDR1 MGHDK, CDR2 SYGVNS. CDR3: CASRTSGRVTFF. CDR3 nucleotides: TGTGCCAGCAGAACCAGTGGCAGGGTAACGTTCTTC.

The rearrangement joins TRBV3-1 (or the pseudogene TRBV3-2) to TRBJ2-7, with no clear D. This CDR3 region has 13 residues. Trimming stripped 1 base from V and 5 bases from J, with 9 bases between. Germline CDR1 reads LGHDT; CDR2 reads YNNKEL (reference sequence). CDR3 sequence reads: CASSQGWADEQYF. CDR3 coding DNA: TGTGCCAGCAGCCAAGGGTGGGCTGACGAGCAGTACTTC.

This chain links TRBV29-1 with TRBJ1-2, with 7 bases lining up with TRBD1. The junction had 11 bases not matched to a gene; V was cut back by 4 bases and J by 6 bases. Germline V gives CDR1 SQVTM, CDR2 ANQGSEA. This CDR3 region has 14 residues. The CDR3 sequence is CSVGGTAPSHGYTF. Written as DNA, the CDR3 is TGCAGCGTTGGCGGGACAGCTCCCTCTCATGGCTACACCTTC.

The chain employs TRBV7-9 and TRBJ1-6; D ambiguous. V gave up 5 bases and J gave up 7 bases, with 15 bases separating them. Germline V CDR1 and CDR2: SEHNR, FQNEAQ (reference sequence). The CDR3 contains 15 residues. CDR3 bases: TGTGCCAGCAGCCAGAGAGGGCAGGCAAATTCACCCCTCCACTTT. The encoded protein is CASSQRGQANSPLHF.

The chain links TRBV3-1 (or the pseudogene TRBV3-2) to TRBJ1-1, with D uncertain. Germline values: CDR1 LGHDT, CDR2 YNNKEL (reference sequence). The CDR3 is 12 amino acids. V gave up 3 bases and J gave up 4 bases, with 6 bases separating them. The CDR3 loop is CASSHTGTEAFF. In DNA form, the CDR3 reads TGTGCCAGCAGCCACACGGGCACTGAAGCTTTCTTT.

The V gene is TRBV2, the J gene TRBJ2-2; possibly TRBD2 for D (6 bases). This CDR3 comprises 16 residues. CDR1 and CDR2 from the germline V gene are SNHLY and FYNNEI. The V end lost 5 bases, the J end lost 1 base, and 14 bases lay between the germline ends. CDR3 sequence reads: CASSSSVGGNTGELFF. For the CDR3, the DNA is TGTGCCAGCAGTTCATCCGTCGGGGGGAACACCGGGGAGCTGTTTTTT.

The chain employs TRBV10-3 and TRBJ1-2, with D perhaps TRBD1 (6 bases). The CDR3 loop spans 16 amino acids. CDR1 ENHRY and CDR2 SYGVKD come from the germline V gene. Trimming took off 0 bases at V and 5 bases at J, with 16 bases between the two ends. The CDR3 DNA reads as TGTGCCATCAGTGAGTCGATAACGGCAGGGGCGTATGGCTACACCTTC. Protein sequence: CAISESITAGAYGYTF.

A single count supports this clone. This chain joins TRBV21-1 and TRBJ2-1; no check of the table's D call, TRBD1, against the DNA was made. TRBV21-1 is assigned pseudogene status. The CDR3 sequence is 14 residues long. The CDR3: CATAPGQVNNEQFF. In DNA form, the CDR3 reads TGTGCCACTGCGCCGGGACAGGTCAACAATGAGCAGTTCTTC.

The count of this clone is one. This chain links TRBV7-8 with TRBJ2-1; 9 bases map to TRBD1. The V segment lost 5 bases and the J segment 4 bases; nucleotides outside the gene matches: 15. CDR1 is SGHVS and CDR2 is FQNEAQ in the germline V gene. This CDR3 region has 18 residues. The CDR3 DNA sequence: TGTGCCAGCAGCGGGGGACAGGGTCATATCTTCCGATACAATGAGCAGTTCTTC. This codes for CASSGGQGHIFRYNEQFF.

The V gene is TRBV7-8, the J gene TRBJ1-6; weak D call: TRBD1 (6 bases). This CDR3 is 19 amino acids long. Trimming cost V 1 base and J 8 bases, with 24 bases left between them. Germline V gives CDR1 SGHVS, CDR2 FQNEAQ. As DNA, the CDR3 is TGTGCCAGCAGCTTAGAGGTCGGGGGGCTTGAGATACGCTATTCACCCCTCCACTTT. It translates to CASSLEVGGLEIRYSPLHF.

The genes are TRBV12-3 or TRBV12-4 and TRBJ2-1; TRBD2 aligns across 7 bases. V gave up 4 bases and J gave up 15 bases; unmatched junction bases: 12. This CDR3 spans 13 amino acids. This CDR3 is CASSSPGTTKAFF. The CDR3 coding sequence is TGTGCCAGCAGTTCCCCTGGGACTACCAAAGCGTTCTTC.

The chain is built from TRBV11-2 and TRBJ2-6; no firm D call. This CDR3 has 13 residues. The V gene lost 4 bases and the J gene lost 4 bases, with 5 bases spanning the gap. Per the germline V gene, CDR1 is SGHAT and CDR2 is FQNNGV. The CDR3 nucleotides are TGTGCCAGCAGCTCCGTCGGGGCCAACGTCCTGACTTTC. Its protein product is CASSSVGANVLTF.